This T cell receptor beta chain was profiled in a study of cytomegalovirus exposure and HLA in healthy donors. On this clone: Its matching antigen is unknown.

Findings of the study overall: Overall, around 150 TCR beta chains were annotated as cytomegalovirus-associated. Across donors, sequencing depth was assumed by presence/absence analyses to be roughly uniform.

The PCR used 60 Vbeta and 13 Jbeta primers. Sequencing used immunoSEQ multiplex PCR; TCRdb keeps in-frame clones, though not all of them. This table has 150,000 to 200,000 clones, 70% to 85% appearing once. The donors gave bone marrow, and they were healthy. V dropped 2 bases and J dropped 8 bases, with 19 bases sitting between them. This CDR3 is 17 amino acids long. Germline V gene data show CDR1 as MDHEN and CDR2 as SYDVKM. V is TRBV28 and J is TRBJ1-6, with D possibly being TRBD1 (6 bases). Sequencing input: PBMCs. The TCR originated in a middle-aged man in good health and CMV-seropositive. The CDR3 bases are TGTGCCAGCAGTTTAGGGGGGCCGGGGGGCATAGATTCACCCCTCCACTTT. Its protein is CASSLGGPGGIDSPLHF. The entire variable domain, with the rest obtained from reference TRBV28 and TRBJ1-6, is as follows: DVKVTQSSRYLVKRTGEKVFLECVQDMDHENMFWYRQDPGLGLRLIYFSYDVKMKEKGDIPEGYSVSREKKERFSLILESASTNQTSMYLCASSLGGPGGIDSPLHFGNGTRLTVT.